The 13 T cell receptor beta chains below all came from one sample that was sequenced in a study of blood T cell repertoires in COVID-19. The data were produced by immunoSEQ multiplex PCR, yet TCRdb's version contains in-frame clones alone and is incomplete. The repertoire holds 290,000 or so clones, with 75% to 90% as singletons. Sequencing input: peripheral blood. The receptors here all came from a man younger than 35 with active or convalescent COVID-19.

The rearrangement uses TRBV7-6 and TRBJ2-6, with TRBD1 identical over 10 bases. J lost 2 bases, V lost 4 bases, and 2 bases had no gene match. Germline CDR1 SGHVS, CDR2 FNYEAQ. CDR3 length: 16 amino acids. The CDR3 region has the DNA TGTGCCAGCAGCTCCGACAGGGGGCCTGGGGCCAACGTCCTGACTTTC. Amino acid sequence: CASSSDRGPGANVLTF. The complete variable domain, with remaining parts taken from reference TRBV7-6 and TRBJ2-6, reads GAGVSQSPRYKVTKRGQDVALRCDPISGHVSLYWYRQALGQGPEFLTYFNYEAQQDKSGLPNDRFSAERPEGSISTLTIQRTEQRDSAMYRCASSSDRGPGANVLTFGAGSRLTVL.

CDR3 protein: CASSTQDRGGLGEQFF. CDR3 sequence (DNA): TGTGCCAGCAGCACCCAGGACAGGGGAGGATTGGGTGAGCAGTTCTTC. The rearrangement joins TRBV5-4 to TRBJ2-1; 9 nucleotides align to TRBD1. There are 16 residues in the CDR3. Per germline, CDR1 SGHNT and CDR2 YYREEE (reference sequence). Trimming at V came to 4 bases and at J to 9 bases, leaving 14 bases not matched to a gene.

The chain uses TRBV19 and TRBJ2-1; TRBD2 agrees at 7 bases. Trimming cost V 5 bases and J 3 bases; bases outside gene matches: 7. The CDR3 has 15 amino acids. In germline, CDR1 is LNHDA, CDR2 SQIVND (reference sequence). CDR3 DNA sequence: TGTGCCAGTAGTGGGCCGGGACTAAACTACAATGAGCAGTTCTTC. Its protein is CASSGPGLNYNEQFF.

CDR3 DNA sequence: TGTGCCATCACAGGGCAGGCGAACACTGAAGCTTTCTTT. Its protein is CAITGQANTEAFF. The rearrangement links TRBV10-3 to TRBJ1-1; a weak D match, TRBD1 (5 bases). V lost 7 bases, J lost 1 base, and 10 bases lay in between. Per the germline V gene, CDR1 is ENHRY and CDR2 is SYGVKD. The CDR3 is 13 residues long.

The chain combines TRBV10-1 with TRBJ1-2, with D unclear. This CDR3 contains 13 residues. Trimming took off 2 bases at V and 7 bases at J, with 11 bases between the two ends. Germline values: CDR1 WNHNN, CDR2 SYGVQD (reference sequence). The CDR3 sequence: CASSENRGSGYTF. CDR3 in DNA: TGCGCCAGCAGTGAGAACCGGGGATCTGGCTACACCTTC.

The rearrangement uses TRBV7-8 and TRBJ1-3, with D hard to call. The germline gives CDR1 SGHVS, CDR2 FQNEAQ. V lost 1 base, J lost 0 bases, and 4 bases lay in between. The CDR3 spans 14 residues. CDR3 amino acids: CASSLDTSGNTIYF. The CDR3 DNA follows: TGTGCCAGCAGCTTAGACACCTCTGGAAACACCATATATTTT.

This sequence joins TRBV6-5 and TRBJ1-5, with TRBD1 as a possible D gene (5 bases). V lost 4 bases and J 0 bases, leaving 7 bases between the germline ends. CDR3 size: 14 residues. CDR1 and CDR2 (germline): MNHEY, SVGAGI. The CDR3 DNA is TGTGCCAGCAGTTCAGACAGTAGCAATCAGCCCCAGCATTTT. Protein sequence: CASSSDSSNQPQHF.

The rearrangement uses TRBV7-2 and TRBJ1-2; 9 nucleotides line up with TRBD1. The V gene end was trimmed by 5 bases and the J gene end by 2 bases; junction bases not matched to a gene: 6. Germline V CDR1 and CDR2: SGHTA, FQGNSA. This CDR3 contains 15 residues. Written as DNA, the CDR3 is TGTGCCAGCAGCCTTGGACAGGGGATAAACTATGGCTACACCTTC. Protein product: CASSLGQGINYGYTF.

The V and J genes are TRBV28 and TRBJ1-5, with D possibly matching TRBD1 (6 bases). Trimming removed 2 bases from V and 1 base from J, with 12 bases in between. The CDR3 length is 16 residues. Germline assignment: CDR1 MDHEN and CDR2 SYDVKM. CDR3 protein: CASSLDQGRSNQPQHF. CDR3 DNA sequence: TGTGCCAGCAGTTTAGACCAGGGGAGAAGCAATCAGCCCCAGCATTTT.

CDR3 nucleotide sequence: TGTGCCAGCAGCTTAGCCCTAGACGTCGGGCAGTATTTT. Translation: CASSLALDVGQYF. The chain links TRBV11-2 to TRBJ2-3; D gene uncertain. The V end was cut by 1 base, the J end by 11 bases, with 13 bases between. The CDR3 is made up of 13 amino acids. Germline CDR1 is SGHAT and CDR2 is FQNNGV.

The chain joins TRBV9 to TRBJ2-2, with 7 bases aligning to TRBD1. Germline-derived CDR1 and CDR2 are SGDLS and YYNGEE. The trim removed 3 bases at V and 4 bases at J, leaving 9 bases unmatched. The CDR3 totals 16 residues. The CDR3 is CASSATGQSSTGELFF. The CDR3 bases are TGTGCCAGCAGCGCGACGGGACAGTCTTCCACCGGGGAGCTGTTTTTT.

Only a few counts were recorded for this clone. The rearrangement links TRBV4-3 to TRBJ1-3; D gene unclear. V gave up 0 bases and J gave up 1 base, with 10 bases separating them. The CDR3 has 16 residues. Germline CDR1 and CDR2: LGHNA and YSLEER. This CDR3 is CASSQDIVGSGNTIYF. The DNA of the CDR3 is TGCGCCAGCAGCCAAGATATCGTCGGGTCTGGAAACACCATATATTTT.

This clone showed up just once. The rearrangement joins TRBV4-3 to TRBJ2-7; 13 nucleotides line up with TRBD2. This CDR3 spans 15 amino acids. Trimming at V came to 1 base and at J to 6 bases, leaving 3 bases not matched to a gene. Germline V gene data show CDR1 as LGHNA and CDR2 as YSLEER. CDR3 sequence (DNA): TGCGCCAGCAGCCAAGGGACTAGCGGGGGTACCGAGCAGTACTTC. This gives the protein CASSQGTSGGTEQYF.